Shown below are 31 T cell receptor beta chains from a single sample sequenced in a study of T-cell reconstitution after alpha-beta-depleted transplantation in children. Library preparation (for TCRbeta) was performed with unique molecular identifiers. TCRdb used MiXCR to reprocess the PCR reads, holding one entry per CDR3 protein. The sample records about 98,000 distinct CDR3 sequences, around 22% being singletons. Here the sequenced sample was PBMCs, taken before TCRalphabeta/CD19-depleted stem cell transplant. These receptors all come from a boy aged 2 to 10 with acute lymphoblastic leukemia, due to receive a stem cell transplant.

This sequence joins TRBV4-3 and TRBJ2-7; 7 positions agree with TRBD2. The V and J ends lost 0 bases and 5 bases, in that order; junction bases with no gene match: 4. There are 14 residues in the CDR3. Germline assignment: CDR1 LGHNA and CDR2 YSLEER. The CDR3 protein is CASSQDRLAHEQYF. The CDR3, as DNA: TGCGCCAGCAGCCAAGATCGACTAGCCCACGAGCAGTACTTC.

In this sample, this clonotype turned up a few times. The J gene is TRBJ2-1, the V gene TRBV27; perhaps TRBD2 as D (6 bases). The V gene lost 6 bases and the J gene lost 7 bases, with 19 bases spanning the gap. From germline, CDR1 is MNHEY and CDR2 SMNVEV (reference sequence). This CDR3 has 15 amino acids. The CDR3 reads CASRSLGLANNEQFF. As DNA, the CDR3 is TGTGCCAGCAGATCCCTTGGGCTAGCGAATAATGAGCAGTTCTTC.

The DNA of the CDR3 is TGTGCCAGCAGCGGGGGCGGAGGGGCGAATGAGCAGTTCTTC. Its protein is CASSGGGGANEQFF. The genes are TRBV9 and TRBJ2-1; the D gene is possibly TRBD2 (6 bases). Trimming pared 3 bases from V and 7 bases from J, leaving 14 bases between. The germline CDR1 and CDR2 sequences are SGDLS and YYNGEE. This CDR3 region has 14 residues.

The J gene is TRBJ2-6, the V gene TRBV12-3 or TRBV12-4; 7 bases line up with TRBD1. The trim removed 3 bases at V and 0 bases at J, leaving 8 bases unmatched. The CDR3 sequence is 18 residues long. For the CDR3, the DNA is TGTGCCAGCAGTTTTTGGACAGGTAGCTTCTCTGGGGCCAACGTCCTGACTTTC. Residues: CASSFWTGSFSGANVLTF.

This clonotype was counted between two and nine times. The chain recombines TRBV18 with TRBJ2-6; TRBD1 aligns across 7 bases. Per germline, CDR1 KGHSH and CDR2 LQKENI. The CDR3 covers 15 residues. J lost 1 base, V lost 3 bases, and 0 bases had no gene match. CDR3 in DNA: TGTGCCAGCTCACCGACAGGGTCTGGGGCCAACGTCCTGACTTTC. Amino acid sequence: CASSPTGSGANVLTF.

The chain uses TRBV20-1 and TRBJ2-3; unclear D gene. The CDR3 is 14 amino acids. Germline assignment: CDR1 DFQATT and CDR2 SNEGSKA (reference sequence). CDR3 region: CSPTTSPSTDTQYF. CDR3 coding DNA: TGCAGCCCGACGACTTCCCCTAGCACAGATACGCAGTATTTT.

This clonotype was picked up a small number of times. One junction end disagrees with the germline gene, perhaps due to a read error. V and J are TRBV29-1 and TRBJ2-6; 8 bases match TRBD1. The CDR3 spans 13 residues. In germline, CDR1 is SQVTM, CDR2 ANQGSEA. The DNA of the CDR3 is TGCAGCGTCGAAGCAGGGGGCACCAACGTCCTGACTTTC. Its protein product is CSVEAGGTNVLTF.

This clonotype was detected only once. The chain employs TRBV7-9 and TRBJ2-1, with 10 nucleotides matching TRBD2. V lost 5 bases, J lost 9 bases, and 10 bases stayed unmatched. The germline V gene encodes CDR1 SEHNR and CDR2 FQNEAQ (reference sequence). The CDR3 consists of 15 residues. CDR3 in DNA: TGTGCCAGCAGCCCACTTGGGACTAGCGTTAGTGAGCAGTTCTTC. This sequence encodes CASSPLGTSVSEQFF.

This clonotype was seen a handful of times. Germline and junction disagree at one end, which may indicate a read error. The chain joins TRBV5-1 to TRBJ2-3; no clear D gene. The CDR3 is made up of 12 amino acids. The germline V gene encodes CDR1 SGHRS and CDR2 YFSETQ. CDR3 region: CASSLEADTQYF. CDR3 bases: TGTGCCAGCAGCTTAGAGGCAGATACGCAGTATTTT.

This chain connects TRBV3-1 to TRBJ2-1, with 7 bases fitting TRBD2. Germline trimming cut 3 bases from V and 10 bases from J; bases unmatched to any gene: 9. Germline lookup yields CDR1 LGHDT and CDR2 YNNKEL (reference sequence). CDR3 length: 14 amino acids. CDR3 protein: CASSQGRGTAEQFF. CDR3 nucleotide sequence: TGTGCCAGCAGCCAGGGGAGGGGCACGGCCGAGCAGTTCTTC.

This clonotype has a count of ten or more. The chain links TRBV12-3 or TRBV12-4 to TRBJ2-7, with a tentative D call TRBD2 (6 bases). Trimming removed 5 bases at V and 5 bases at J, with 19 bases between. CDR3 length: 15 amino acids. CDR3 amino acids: CASSRSGGAFDEQYF. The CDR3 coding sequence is TGTGCCAGCAGTCGAAGCGGAGGGGCCTTCGACGAGCAGTACTTC.

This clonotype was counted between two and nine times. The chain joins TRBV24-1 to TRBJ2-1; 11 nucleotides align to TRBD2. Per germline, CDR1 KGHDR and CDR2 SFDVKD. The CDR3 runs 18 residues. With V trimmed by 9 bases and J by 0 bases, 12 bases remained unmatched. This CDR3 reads CATAPTTSGKSSYNEQFF. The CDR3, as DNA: TGTGCCACCGCCCCGACGACTAGCGGGAAGAGCTCCTACAATGAGCAGTTCTTC.

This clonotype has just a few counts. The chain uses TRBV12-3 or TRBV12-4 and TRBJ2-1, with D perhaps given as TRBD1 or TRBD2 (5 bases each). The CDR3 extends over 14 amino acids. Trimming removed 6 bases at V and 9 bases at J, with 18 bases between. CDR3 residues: CASSPRGGEVEQFF. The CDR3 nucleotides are TGTGCCAGCAGCCCTCGGGGCGGAGAGGTTGAGCAGTTCTTC.

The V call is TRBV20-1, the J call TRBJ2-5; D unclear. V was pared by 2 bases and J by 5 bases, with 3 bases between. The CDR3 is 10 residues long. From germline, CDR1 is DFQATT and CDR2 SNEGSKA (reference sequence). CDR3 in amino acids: CSARWETQYF. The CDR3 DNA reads TGCAGTGCTAGATGGGAGACCCAGTACTTC.

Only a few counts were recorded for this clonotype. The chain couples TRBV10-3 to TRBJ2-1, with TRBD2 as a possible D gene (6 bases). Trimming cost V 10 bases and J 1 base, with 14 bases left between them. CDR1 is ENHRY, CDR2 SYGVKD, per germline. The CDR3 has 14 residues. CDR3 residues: CATRPGGSYNEQFF. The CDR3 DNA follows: TGTGCCACACGCCCCGGGGGATCCTACAATGAGCAGTTCTTC.

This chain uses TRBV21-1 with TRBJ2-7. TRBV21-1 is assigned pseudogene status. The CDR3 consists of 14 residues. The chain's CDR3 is CASSKILPSYEQYF. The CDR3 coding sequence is TGTGCCAGCAGCAAAATCCTTCCCTCCTACGAGCAGTACTTC.

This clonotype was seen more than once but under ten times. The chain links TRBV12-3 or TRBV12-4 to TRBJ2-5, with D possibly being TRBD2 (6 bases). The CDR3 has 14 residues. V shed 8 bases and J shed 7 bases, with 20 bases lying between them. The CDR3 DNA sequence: TGTGCCAGCTGGGGCGGGGCGGCGGGCACGACCCAGTACTTC. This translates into CASWGGAAGTTQYF.

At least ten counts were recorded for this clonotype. Here the CDR3 reads CASSKGPNQPQHF. The CDR3, as DNA: TGTGCCAGCAGCAAGGGACCAAATCAGCCCCAGCATTTT. V usage is TRBV5-6 and J usage is TRBJ1-5; D perhaps matches TRBD1 (5 bases). V lost 4 bases, J lost 4 bases, and 9 bases lay in between. Per the germline V gene, CDR1 is SGHDT and CDR2 is YYEEEE. The CDR3 length is 13 residues.

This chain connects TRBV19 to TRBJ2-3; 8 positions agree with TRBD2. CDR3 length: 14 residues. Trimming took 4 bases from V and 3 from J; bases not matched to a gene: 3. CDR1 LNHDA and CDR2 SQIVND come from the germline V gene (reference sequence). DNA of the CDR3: TGTGCCAGTAGTAAACTAGCGGAGACAGATACGCAGTATTTT. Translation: CASSKLAETDTQYF. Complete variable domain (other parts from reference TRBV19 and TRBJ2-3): DGGITQSPKYLFRKEGQNVTLSCEQNLNHDAMYWYRQDPGQGLRLIYYSQIVNDFQKGDIAEGYSVSREKKESFPLTVTSAQKNPTAFYLCASSKLAETDTQYFGPGTRLTVL.

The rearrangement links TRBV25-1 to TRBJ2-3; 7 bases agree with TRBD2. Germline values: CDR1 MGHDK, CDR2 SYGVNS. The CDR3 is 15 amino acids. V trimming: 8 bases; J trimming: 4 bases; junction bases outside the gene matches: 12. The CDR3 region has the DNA TGTGCCAGCTCAACCCCCAGCGGGAATTCAGATACGCAGTATTTT. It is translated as CASSTPSGNSDTQYF.

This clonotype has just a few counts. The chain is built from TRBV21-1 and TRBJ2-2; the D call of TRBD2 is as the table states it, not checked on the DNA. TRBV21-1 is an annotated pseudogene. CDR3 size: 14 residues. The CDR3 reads CASSKGPLAEELFF. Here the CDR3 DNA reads TGTGCCAGCAGCAAAGGCCCACTAGCGGAGGAGCTGTTTTTT.

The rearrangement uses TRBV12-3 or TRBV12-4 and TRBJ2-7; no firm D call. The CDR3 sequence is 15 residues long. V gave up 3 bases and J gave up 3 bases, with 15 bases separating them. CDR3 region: CASSFPGSPIYEQYF. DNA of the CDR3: TGTGCCAGCAGTTTCCCAGGATCCCCAATCTACGAGCAGTACTTC.

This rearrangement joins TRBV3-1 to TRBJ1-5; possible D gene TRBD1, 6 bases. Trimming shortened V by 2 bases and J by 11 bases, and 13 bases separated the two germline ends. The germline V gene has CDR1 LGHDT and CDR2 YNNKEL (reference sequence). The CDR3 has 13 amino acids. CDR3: CASSQNRVSAQHF. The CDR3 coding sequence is TGTGCCAGCAGCCAAAACAGGGTATCGGCCCAGCATTTT.

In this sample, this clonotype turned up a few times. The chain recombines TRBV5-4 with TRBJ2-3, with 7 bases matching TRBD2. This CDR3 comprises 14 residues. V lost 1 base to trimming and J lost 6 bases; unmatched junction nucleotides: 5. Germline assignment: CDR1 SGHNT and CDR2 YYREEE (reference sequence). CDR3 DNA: TGTGCCAGCAGCTTGCGCCTAGCGGACGATACGCAGTATTTT. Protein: CASSLRLADDTQYF.

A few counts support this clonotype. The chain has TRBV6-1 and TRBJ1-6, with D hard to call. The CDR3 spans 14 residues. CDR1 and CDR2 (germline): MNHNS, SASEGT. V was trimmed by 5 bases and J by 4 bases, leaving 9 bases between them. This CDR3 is CASSPSAYNSPLHF. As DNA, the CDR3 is TGTGCCAGCAGTCCGTCGGCTTATAATTCACCCCTCCACTTT.

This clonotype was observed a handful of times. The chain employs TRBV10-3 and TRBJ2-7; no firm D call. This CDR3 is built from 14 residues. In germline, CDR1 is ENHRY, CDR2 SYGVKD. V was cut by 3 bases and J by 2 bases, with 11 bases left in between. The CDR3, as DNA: TGTGCCATCAGTGATCCCCTAGAGGCCTACGAGCAGTACTTC. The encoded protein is CAISDPLEAYEQYF.

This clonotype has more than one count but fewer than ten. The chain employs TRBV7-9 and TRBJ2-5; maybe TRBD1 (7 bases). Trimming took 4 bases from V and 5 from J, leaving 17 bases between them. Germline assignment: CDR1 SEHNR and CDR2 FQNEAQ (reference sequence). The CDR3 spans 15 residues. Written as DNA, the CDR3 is TGTGCCAGCAGCTCATCGACAGGGAGGTTGGAGACCCAGTACTTC. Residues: CASSSSTGRLETQYF.

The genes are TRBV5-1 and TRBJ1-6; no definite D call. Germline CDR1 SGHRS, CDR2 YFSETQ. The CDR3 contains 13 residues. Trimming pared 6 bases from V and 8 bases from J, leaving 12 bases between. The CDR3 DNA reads TGCGCCAGCATGGGTAAAATGGATTCACCCCTCCACTTT. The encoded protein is CASMGKMDSPLHF.

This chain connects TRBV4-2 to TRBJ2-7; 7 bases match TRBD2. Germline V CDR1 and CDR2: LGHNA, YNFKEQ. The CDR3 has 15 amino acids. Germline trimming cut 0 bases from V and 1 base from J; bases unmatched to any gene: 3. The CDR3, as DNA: TGTGCCAGCAGCCAAGATCGGGGAGGGTCCTACGAGCAGTACTTC. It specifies CASSQDRGGSYEQYF.

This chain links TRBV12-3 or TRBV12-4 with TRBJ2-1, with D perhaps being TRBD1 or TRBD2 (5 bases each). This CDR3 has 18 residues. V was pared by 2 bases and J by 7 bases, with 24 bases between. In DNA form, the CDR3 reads TGTGCCAGCAGTTTAAGCCCAGGGAGCCTTGGATACCAAAATGAGCAGTTCTTC. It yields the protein CASSLSPGSLGYQNEQFF.

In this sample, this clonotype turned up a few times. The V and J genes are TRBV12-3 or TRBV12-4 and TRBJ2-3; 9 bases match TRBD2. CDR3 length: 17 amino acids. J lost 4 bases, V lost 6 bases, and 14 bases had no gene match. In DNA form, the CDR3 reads TGTGCCAGCAGGCCGCGGGTGGGTAGCGGGAGCTCAGATACGCAGTATTTT. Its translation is CASRPRVGSGSSDTQYF.